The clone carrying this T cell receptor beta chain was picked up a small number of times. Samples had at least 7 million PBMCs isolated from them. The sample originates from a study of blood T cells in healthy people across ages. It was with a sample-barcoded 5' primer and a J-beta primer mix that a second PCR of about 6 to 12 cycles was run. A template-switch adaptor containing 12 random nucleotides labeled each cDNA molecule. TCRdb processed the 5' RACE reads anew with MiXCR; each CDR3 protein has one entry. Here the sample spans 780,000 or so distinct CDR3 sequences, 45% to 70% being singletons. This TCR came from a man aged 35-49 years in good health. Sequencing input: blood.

CDR3 region: CASSLARTWGEQYF. The CDR3 DNA reads TGTGCCAGCAGTTTAGCAAGGACGTGGGGCGAGCAGTACTTC. The rearrangement joins TRBV28 to TRBJ2-7, with unresolved D. Germline V gives CDR1 MDHEN, CDR2 SYDVKM. The CDR3 contains 14 residues. V lost 2 bases and J 6 bases, leaving 14 bases between the germline ends.